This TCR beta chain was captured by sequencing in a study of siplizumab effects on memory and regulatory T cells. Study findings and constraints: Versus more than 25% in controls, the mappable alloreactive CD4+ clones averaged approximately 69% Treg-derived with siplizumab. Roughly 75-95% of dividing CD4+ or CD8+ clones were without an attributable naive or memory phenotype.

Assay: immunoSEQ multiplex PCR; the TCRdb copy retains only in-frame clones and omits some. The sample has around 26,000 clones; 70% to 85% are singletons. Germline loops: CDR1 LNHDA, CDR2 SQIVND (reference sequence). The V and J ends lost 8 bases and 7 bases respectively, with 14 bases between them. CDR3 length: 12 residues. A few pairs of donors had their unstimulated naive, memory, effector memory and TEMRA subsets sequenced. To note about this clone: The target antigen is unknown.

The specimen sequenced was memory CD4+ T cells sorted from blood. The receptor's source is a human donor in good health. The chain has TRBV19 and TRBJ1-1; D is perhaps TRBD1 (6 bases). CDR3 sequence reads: CASRLGAGEAFF. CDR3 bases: TGTGCCAGTCGCCTGGGGGCCGGTGAAGCTTTCTTT.